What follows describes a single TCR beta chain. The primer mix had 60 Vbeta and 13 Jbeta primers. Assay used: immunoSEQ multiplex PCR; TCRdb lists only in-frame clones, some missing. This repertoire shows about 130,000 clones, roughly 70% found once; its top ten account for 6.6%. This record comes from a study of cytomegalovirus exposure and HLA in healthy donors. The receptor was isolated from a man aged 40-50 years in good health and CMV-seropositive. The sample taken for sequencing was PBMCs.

CDR3 in amino acids: CASSLARLRREVSYEQYF. In DNA form, the CDR3 reads TGTGCCAGCAGCTTGGCCAGACTACGGAGGGAGGTTTCCTACGAGCAGTACTTC. The chain carries TRBV5-6 and TRBJ2-7, with a possible D match to TRBD2 (6 bases). Germline loops: CDR1 SGHDT, CDR2 YYEEEE. The CDR3 extends over 18 amino acids. V was cut by 0 bases and J by 1 base, with 20 bases left in between.